Shown below are 9 T cell receptor beta chains from a single sample sequenced in a study of blood T cell repertoires in COVID-19. Produced via immunoSEQ multiplex PCR; TCRdb's table is partial and in-frame only. The table lists 99,000 or so clones, 65% to 85% of them singletons. Sequenced sample: peripheral blood. Receptors originate from a man aged 70-80 years with active or convalescent COVID-19.

The J gene is TRBJ1-6, the V gene TRBV5-1; D uncertain. The V end was cut by 1 base, the J end by 10 bases, with 18 bases between. CDR3 size: 16 residues. Germline values: CDR1 SGHRS, CDR2 YFSETQ. DNA of the CDR3: TGCGCCAGCAGCTTGAGCGGGAACGACGTAGGCTCACCCCTCCACTTT. It codes for CASSLSGNDVGSPLHF.

This clone was counted a single time. The chain employs TRBV9 and TRBJ1-3; 9 nucleotides line up with TRBD1. Per the germline V gene, CDR1 is SGDLS and CDR2 is YYNGEE. This CDR3 comprises 18 residues. V was clipped by 4 bases and J by 1 base; unmatched bases: 12. CDR3 loop: CASSQRTGDGHSGNTIYF. The CDR3 DNA follows: TGTGCCAGCAGCCAACGGACAGGGGACGGTCATTCTGGAAACACCATATATTTT.

The chain uses TRBV2 and TRBJ1-4, with a possible D match to TRBD1 (5 bases). This CDR3 contains 14 residues. In germline, CDR1 is SNHLY, CDR2 FYNNEI. Between the trimmed V and J ends, which lost 6 bases and 0 bases, there was a span of 8 bases. CDR3 in amino acids: CASRQTATNEKLFF. CDR3 bases: TGTGCCAGCAGGCAGACAGCAACTAATGAAAAACTGTTTTTT.

V and J are TRBV18 and TRBJ2-5; D remains unclear. Germline V gene lookup returns CDR1 KGHSH and CDR2 LQKENI. This CDR3 comprises 12 residues. The V and J ends lost 3 bases and 2 bases respectively, with 4 bases between them. The CDR3 protein is CASSPLQETQYF. The CDR3, as DNA: TGTGCCAGCTCACCCTTGCAAGAGACCCAGTACTTC.

The genes are TRBV7-9 and TRBJ2-5; 9 nucleotides match TRBD1. This CDR3 has 15 amino acids. V was pared by 3 bases and J by 4 bases, with 6 bases of the junction left unmatched. CDR1 and CDR2 from the germline V gene are SEHNR and FQNEAQ (reference sequence). The CDR3 sequence is CASSFLGQGGETQYF. The CDR3 bases are TGTGCCAGCAGCTTCCTGGGACAGGGAGGAGAGACCCAGTACTTC.

The J gene is TRBJ2-5, the V gene TRBV19; D perhaps matches TRBD1 (6 bases). Germline V CDR1 and CDR2: LNHDA, SQIVND (reference sequence). CDR3 size: 17 residues. With 4 bases removed from V and 1 base from J, the gap between germline ends came to 19 bases. The DNA of the CDR3 is TGTGCCAGTAGTAACCCTGCGCCGACAGGCCGCCAAGAGACCCAGTACTTC. This sequence encodes CASSNPAPTGRQETQYF.

The chain is built from TRBV6-6 and TRBJ2-3; D gene ambiguous. Germline V CDR1 and CDR2: MNHNY, SVGAGI (reference sequence). The CDR3 runs 14 residues. V was shortened by 8 bases and J by 2 bases, with 14 bases between the two germline ends. In DNA form, the CDR3 reads TGTGCCAGCGGGTACTCCACTACCACAGATACGCAGTATTTT. This codes for CASGYSTTTDTQYF.

The chain carries TRBV5-1 and TRBJ2-2; 8 bases are shared with TRBD2. The CDR3 totals 15 residues. Germline V lookup: CDR1 SGHRS, CDR2 YFSETQ. Trimming took 4 bases from V and 4 from J; bases not matched to a gene: 6. CDR3 DNA: TGCGCCAGCAGCCCCCGTAGCGGGGTCACCGGGGAGCTGTTTTTT. It codes for CASSPRSGVTGELFF.

The chain joins TRBV7-2 to TRBJ1-1; 11 nucleotides line up with TRBD1. V lost 3 bases, J lost 5 bases, and 5 bases stayed unmatched. The length of the CDR3 is 15 residues. In germline, CDR1 is SGHTA, CDR2 FQGNSA. Here the CDR3 DNA reads TGTGCCAGCAGCTTGGGACAGGGGGGGTATACTGAAGCTTTCTTT. This translates into CASSLGQGGYTEAFF.